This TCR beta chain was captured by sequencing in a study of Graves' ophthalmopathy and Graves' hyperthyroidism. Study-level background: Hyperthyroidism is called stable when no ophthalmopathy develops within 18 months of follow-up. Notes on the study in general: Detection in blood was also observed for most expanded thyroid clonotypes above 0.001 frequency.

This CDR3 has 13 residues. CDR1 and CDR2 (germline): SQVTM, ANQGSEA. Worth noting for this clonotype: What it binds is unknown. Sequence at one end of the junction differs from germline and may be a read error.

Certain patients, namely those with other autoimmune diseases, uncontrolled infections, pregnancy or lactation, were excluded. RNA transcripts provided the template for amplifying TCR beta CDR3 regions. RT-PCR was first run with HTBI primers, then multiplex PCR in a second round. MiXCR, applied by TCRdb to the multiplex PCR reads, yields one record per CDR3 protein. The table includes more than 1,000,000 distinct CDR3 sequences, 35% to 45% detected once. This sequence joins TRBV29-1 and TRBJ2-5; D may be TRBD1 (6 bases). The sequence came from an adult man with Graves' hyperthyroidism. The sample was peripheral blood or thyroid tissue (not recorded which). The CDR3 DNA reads TGCAGCGTAGTTGGCAGGGGCGAAGAGACCCAGAACTTC. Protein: CSVVGRGEETQNF. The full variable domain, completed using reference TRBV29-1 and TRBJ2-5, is SAVISQKPSRDICQRGTSLTIQCQVDSQVTMMFWYRQQPGQSLTLIATANQGSEATYESGFVIDKFPISRPNLTFSTLTVSNMSPEDSSIYLCSVVGRGEETQNFGPGTRLLVL.